The 25 T cell receptor beta chains below were found in one sample sequenced in a study of blood T cell repertoires in COVID-19. Profiling relied on immunoSEQ multiplex PCR, and the TCRdb table lists in-frame clones only, not all of them. The sample records about 370,000 clones, roughly nine tenths being singletons. The sequencing sample was made of peripheral blood. The receptors come from a woman aged 25 to 39 with COVID-19, enrolled during active disease.

The V gene is TRBV5-1, the J gene TRBJ2-2, with a weak D call TRBD2 (5 bases). The germline V and J ends were trimmed by 4 bases and 5 bases, with 18 bases remaining between them. The CDR3 consists of 16 residues. Germline lookup yields CDR1 SGHRS and CDR2 YFSETQ. CDR3 coding DNA: TGCGCCAGCAGCGATTATCGGGCCTCGGGAACCGGGGAGCTGTTTTTT. Its translation is CASSDYRASGTGELFF.

The J gene is TRBJ2-6, the V gene TRBV7-6; D is possibly TRBD2 (5 bases). The germline CDR1 and CDR2 sequences are SGHVS and FNYEAQ. This CDR3 spans 15 amino acids. V shed 3 bases and J shed 7 bases, with 13 bases lying between them. CDR3 residues: CASSFSAAGANVLTF. The CDR3 DNA sequence: TGTGCCAGCAGCTTCTCGGCTGCGGGTGCCAACGTCCTGACTTTC.

The J gene is TRBJ2-1, the V gene TRBV15, with TRBD1 matching 9 bases. This CDR3 is built from 15 residues. Per germline, CDR1 LNHNV and CDR2 YYDKDF (reference sequence). V dropped 5 bases and J dropped 3; count of bases not matched to a gene: 5. CDR3 sequence reads: CATSEPGQGYNEQFF. CDR3 nucleotides: TGTGCCACCAGCGAACCGGGACAGGGCTACAATGAGCAGTTCTTC. Looking up the rest from reference TRBV15 and TRBJ2-1 gives the full variable domain: DAMVIQNPRYQVTQFGKPVTLSCSQTLNHNVMYWYQQKSSQAPKLLFHYYDKDFNNEADTPDNFQSRRPNTSFCFLDIRSPGLGDTAMYLCATSEPGQGYNEQFFGPGTRLTVL.

The chain is built from TRBV29-1 and TRBJ1-5, with D perhaps matching TRBD1 (5 bases). The CDR3 is 14 amino acids. The V gene's germline CDR1 is SQVTM and CDR2 ANQGSEA. The V end was cut by 7 bases, the J end by 0 bases, with 13 bases between. Here the CDR3 reads CSEEDTISNQPQHF. The CDR3 coding sequence is TGCAGCGAAGAGGACACGATTAGCAATCAGCCCCAGCATTTT. Full variable domain (remainder filled in from reference TRBV29-1 and TRBJ1-5): SAVISQKPSRDICQRGTSLTIQCQVDSQVTMMFWYRQQPGQSLTLIATANQGSEATYESGFVIDKFPISRPNLTFSTLTVSNMSPEDSSIYLCSEEDTISNQPQHFGDGTRLSIL.

The chain employs TRBV6-6 and TRBJ1-1, with TRBD1 matching over 7 bases. Germline V gives CDR1 MNHNY, CDR2 SVGAGI (reference sequence). The CDR3 totals 18 residues. V gave up 5 bases and J gave up 2 bases; unmatched junction bases: 17. Here the CDR3 reads CASSPGTAVPVPNTEAFF. CDR3 in DNA: TGTGCCAGCAGTCCCGGGACAGCTGTACCTGTCCCTAACACTGAAGCTTTCTTT.

The CDR3 region is CASSFTQGPLYNSPLHF. The CDR3, as DNA: TGTGCCAGCAGTTTTACACAGGGGCCACTTTATAATTCACCCCTCCACTTT. The rearrangement links TRBV7-9 to TRBJ1-6, with 7 bases lining up with TRBD1. Germline CDR1 is SEHNR and CDR2 is FQNEAQ (reference sequence). The CDR3 has 17 amino acids. V was clipped by 6 bases and J by 4 bases; unmatched bases: 12.

This sequence joins TRBV24-1 and TRBJ2-3, with TRBD2 matching 11 bases. The germline gives CDR1 KGHDR, CDR2 SFDVKD. The trim removed 5 bases at V and 2 bases at J, leaving 11 bases unmatched. The CDR3 totals 18 residues. In DNA, the CDR3 is TGTGCCACCAGTGGGGCTAGCGGGAGGAGGGGGAACACAGATACGCAGTATTTT. Encoded protein: CATSGASGRRGNTDTQYF.

This clone showed up just once. The chain employs TRBV27 and TRBJ1-6, with D perhaps TRBD1 (6 bases). This CDR3 is built from 15 residues. V lost 2 bases to trimming and J lost 8 bases, with 13 bases between them. CDR1 and CDR2 from the germline V gene are MNHEY and SMNVEV (reference sequence). CDR3 sequence (DNA): TGTGCCAGCAGTTTACTTTCAGGGGCCGATTCACCCCTCCACTTT. Residues: CASSLLSGADSPLHF.

V usage is TRBV19 and J usage is TRBJ2-1; 9 bases line up with TRBD2. Trimming at V came to 4 bases and at J to 3 bases, leaving 4 bases not matched to a gene. The CDR3 covers 15 residues. Germline lookup yields CDR1 LNHDA and CDR2 SQIVND (reference sequence). As DNA, the CDR3 is TGTGCCAGTAGTAGACGACTAGCGGACTACAATGAGCAGTTCTTC. It specifies CASSRRLADYNEQFF.

This chain uses TRBV25-1 with TRBJ1-6; TRBD1 matches at 10 bases. CDR1 is MGHDK and CDR2 is SYGVNS in the germline V gene. Unmatched junction bases numbered 4, after V lost 9 bases and J lost 8 bases. This CDR3 contains 13 residues. The CDR3 loop reads CASSGTGDSPLHF. In nucleotides, the CDR3 is TGTGCCAGTTCCGGGACAGGGGATTCACCCCTCCACTTT.

Only a few counts were recorded for this clone. CDR3: CASSADRGYYEQYV. The DNA of the CDR3 is TGTGCCAGCTCAGCAGACAGGGGCTACTACGAGCAGTACGTC. The J gene is TRBJ2-7, the V gene TRBV18, with 8 nucleotides matching TRBD1. The CDR3 length is 14 residues. The germline gives CDR1 KGHSH, CDR2 LQKENI. Trimming removed 5 bases from V and 3 bases from J; junction bases left unmatched: 6.

The CDR3 spells CATSREGSNEKLFF. The CDR3 region has the DNA TGTGCCACCAGCAGAGAGGGCTCTAATGAAAAACTGTTTTTT. V is TRBV15 and J is TRBJ1-4; the D is unclear. The CDR3 is 14 amino acids. Trimming took 0 bases from V and 3 from J, leaving 5 bases between them. The V gene's germline CDR1 is LNHNV and CDR2 YYDKDF (reference sequence).

This chain links TRBV12-3 or TRBV12-4 with TRBJ2-7; D gene unclear. The CDR3 is made up of 13 amino acids. V was cut by 1 base and J by 4 bases, with 8 bases left in between. The CDR3 DNA follows: TGTGCCAGCAGTTTAGGAACAGATTACGAGCAGTACTTC. Its protein product is CASSLGTDYEQYF.

The chain combines TRBV28 with TRBJ2-5, with a tentative D call TRBD1 (7 bases). V lost 4 bases, J lost 4 bases, and 13 bases lay in between. This CDR3 is 14 amino acids long. Germline CDR1 MDHEN, CDR2 SYDVKM. For the CDR3, the DNA is TGTGCCAGCAGTTCACCAGGGGGGACAGAGACCCAGTACTTC. It encodes CASSSPGGTETQYF.

The chain combines TRBV11-2 with TRBJ2-7; D may be TRBD1 (7 bases). Trimming stripped 5 bases from V and 0 bases from J, with 11 bases between. Germline V gives CDR1 SGHAT, CDR2 FQNNGV. CDR3 length: 14 amino acids. The DNA of the CDR3 is TGTGCCAGCAGCCAGGGGGGAGGCTCCTACGAGCAGTACGTC. Residues: CASSQGGGSYEQYV.

The chain is built from TRBV27 and TRBJ1-2, with 11 bases identical to TRBD1. The V gene end was trimmed by 5 bases and the J gene end by 5 bases; junction bases not matched to a gene: 10. Germline V gene sequence: CDR1 MNHEY, CDR2 SMNVEV (reference sequence). This CDR3 spans 16 amino acids. The CDR3 nucleotides are TGTGCCAGCAGTGACGGACAGGGGGCGCGATGGTATGGCTACACCTTC. It yields the protein CASSDGQGARWYGYTF.

The sample holds many counts of this clone. V and J are TRBV4-1 and TRBJ1-4, with a tentative D call TRBD1 (5 bases). This CDR3 spans 15 amino acids. V lost 0 bases to trimming and J lost 5 bases, with 10 bases between them. Germline V CDR1 and CDR2: MGHRA, YSYEKL. The CDR3 DNA reads as TGCGCCAGCAGCCAAGACAGGGTTCGGAATGAAAAACTGTTTTTT. It is translated as CASSQDRVRNEKLFF.

CDR3 in amino acids: CASSLDAGAQETQYF. The CDR3 DNA sequence: TGTGCCAGCAGCTTAGACGCGGGGGCTCAAGAGACCCAGTACTTC. The chain employs TRBV7-2 and TRBJ2-5; the D gene is possibly TRBD2 (7 bases). Trimming shortened V by 1 base and J by 2 bases, and 11 bases separated the two germline ends. Germline V gene lookup returns CDR1 SGHTA and CDR2 FQGNSA. This CDR3 is 15 amino acids long.

This clone was counted between two and nine times. The rearrangement joins TRBV13 to TRBJ2-5, with D perhaps matching TRBD1 (7 bases). This CDR3 is 14 amino acids long. Trimming shortened V by 8 bases and J by 6 bases, and 19 bases separated the two germline ends. Germline lookup yields CDR1 PRHDT and CDR2 FYEKMQ (reference sequence). CDR3 sequence: CASRSRGDEKTQYF. The CDR3 region has the DNA TGTGCCAGCCGAAGCAGGGGGGATGAAAAGACCCAGTACTTC.

This sequence joins TRBV6-2 or TRBV6-3 and TRBJ2-2; D is perhaps TRBD2 (6 bases). V was shortened by 5 bases and J by 1 base, with 8 bases between the two germline ends. From germline, CDR1 is MNHEY and CDR2 SVGEGT. The CDR3 sequence is 14 residues long. The CDR3 here is CASSRGVNTGELFF. In nucleotides, the CDR3 is TGTGCCAGCAGTCGCGGGGTGAACACCGGGGAGCTGTTTTTT.

This clone was counted a few times. The chain combines TRBV7-9 with TRBJ1-2; D is ambiguous. Trimming left V 1 base short and J 4 bases short, with 7 bases between. The CDR3 is 13 residues long. Germline V gene data show CDR1 as SEHNR and CDR2 as FQNEAQ (reference sequence). CDR3 DNA sequence: TGTGCCAGCAGCTTAGAGGAGGGCTATGGCTACACCTTC. It codes for CASSLEEGYGYTF.

V and J are TRBV19 and TRBJ1-1, with 10 bases lining up with TRBD1. The CDR3 is made up of 16 amino acids. With V trimmed by 5 bases and J by 5 bases, 11 bases remained unmatched. The germline CDR1 and CDR2 sequences are LNHDA and SQIVND (reference sequence). The CDR3 region is CASSSGTGAMGTEAFF. CDR3 nucleotides: TGTGCCAGTAGTTCCGGGACAGGGGCTATGGGGACTGAAGCTTTCTTT.

This clone was detected only a few times. V usage is TRBV7-9 and J usage is TRBJ2-5, with D possibly matching TRBD1 (5 bases). Germline lookup yields CDR1 SEHNR and CDR2 FQNEAQ (reference sequence). The germline V and J ends were trimmed by 5 bases and 4 bases, with 17 bases remaining between them. The CDR3 runs to 15 residues. CDR3 sequence reads: CASSSAWGLIETQYF. CDR3 DNA: TGTGCCAGCAGCAGCGCCTGGGGCCTTATAGAGACCCAGTACTTC.

J is TRBJ2-3 and V is TRBV10-3; 11 nucleotides agree with TRBD2. V was clipped by 3 bases and J by 1 base; unmatched bases: 3. CDR1 is ENHRY, CDR2 SYGVKD, per germline. The CDR3 spans 16 residues. DNA for the CDR3: TGTGCCATCAGTGACGGACTAGCGGGTGGCACAGATACGCAGTATTTT. Protein sequence: CAISDGLAGGTDTQYF.

The V and J genes are TRBV28 and TRBJ1-3, with a weak D call TRBD1 (6 bases). V was clipped by 1 base and J by 2 bases, with 12 bases between them. This CDR3 region has 16 residues. The germline V gene has CDR1 MDHEN and CDR2 SYDVKM. The CDR3 reads CASSLSAGAAGNTIYF. The CDR3 DNA reads TGTGCCAGCAGTTTATCAGCAGGGGCTGCTGGAAACACCATATATTTT.